The clone carrying this T cell receptor beta chain has more than one count but fewer than ten. The data belong to a study of response to subunit inactivated influenza vaccine. TCRdb re-called the RT-PCR reads through MiXCR, storing one row per CDR3 protein. The sample holds some 540,000 distinct CDR3 sequences, around 25% seen once. CDR3 size: 15 residues. Germline V gives CDR1 SGHRS, CDR2 YFSETQ. Trimming took off 4 bases at V and 3 bases at J, with 17 bases between the two ends. A further study also used this sample, focusing on T cells expressing NK-cell markers. This second study notes: Generation of TCR beta cDNA was performed by 5'RACE template switching incorporating UMIs. In four donors, dominant clonotypes made up 28.3-60.1% of CD3+CD56-NKG2C+ cells. Certain NKG2C+ T cell clones were expanded, and their HCMV specificity remained unclear.

Sample: CD4+ T cells sorted from PBMCs, taken 12 days after vaccination. This sequence joins TRBV5-1 and TRBJ2-7; D gene uncertain. This TCR derives from a middle-aged man who received an inactivated influenza vaccine. This CDR3 reads CASSARAGEVYEQYF. In DNA, the CDR3 is TGCGCCAGCAGCGCTCGGGCAGGCGAGGTCTACGAGCAGTACTTC.